This is a list of T cell receptor beta chains from one sample in a study of vaccination effects on CD4 cells after COVID-19. These receptors have no known antigen. Produced via immunoSEQ multiplex PCR; TCRdb's table is partial and in-frame only. The data show roughly 60,000 clones, 70% seen once. Sample: CD4+ T cells from PBMCs cultured with SARS-CoV-2 spike peptides, taken before COVID-19 vaccination. These TCRs come from a human donor who received a COVID-19 vaccine. CDR3s leave out the opening cysteine and the closing phenylalanine or tryptophan.

TRBJ2-1,TRBV7-8,ASSGRAGALYNEQF
TRBJ1-2,TRBV29-1,SVTRDGGYGYT
TRBJ1-4,TRBV3-1/TRBV3-2,ASSPRGSNEKLF
TRBJ2-7,TRBV7-2,ASSLVMAPGPYEQY
TRBJ1-1,TRBV6-5,ASRPEVLMNTEAF
TRBJ2-3,TRBV5-6,ASSYASGEAQY
TRBJ2-3,TRBV2,ASSSRMGTDTQY
TRBJ1-2,TRBV5-6,ASTLKGAGSYT
TRBJ1-3,TRBV3-1/TRBV3-2,ASSQGGGAGNTIY
TRBJ2-2,TRBV5-1,ASSLAYTSNTGELF
TRBJ1-4,TRBV3-1/TRBV3-2,ASSRSGREKLF
TRBJ1-1,TRBV11-2,ASSASGWAEAF
TRBJ1-1,TRBV3-1/TRBV3-2,ASSQDRGLLLYTEAF
TRBJ1-4,TRBV5-6,ASSRRGSNEKLF
TRBJ2-7,TRBV5-4,ASSPGQNLPSYEQY
TRBJ1-1,TRBV11-3,ASSLAGQLNTEAF
TRBJ1-3,TRBV6-5,ASSRTGAGNTIY
TRBJ2-2,TRBV3-1/TRBV3-2,ASSQVGGVNTGELF
TRBJ2-5,TRBV6-6,ASTLSGGSETQY
TRBJ2-1,TRBV6-4,ASRKMGQGANNEQF
TRBJ2-6,TRBV30,AGEGSGANVLT
TRBJ2-5,TRBV9,ASSVVSGGQETQY
TRBJ1-6,TRBV30,AWSVDRDSPLH
TRBJ1-5,TRBV6-2/TRBV6-3,ASSWRLQPQH
TRBJ2-7,TRBV2,ASRAGESYEQY
TRBJ2-3,TRBV11-2,ASSLVFTDTQY
TRBJ1-2,TRBV21-1,ASSKEGLVGLNYGYT
TRBJ2-1,TRBV5-1,ASSLTLTTAGEDEQF
TRBJ2-1,TRBV7-9,ASSLASGPWDEQF
TRBJ2-5,TRBV28,ASSLLGTGVETQY
TRBJ1-2,TRBV6-6,ASTNPREPYGYT
TRBJ1-4,TRBV3-1/TRBV3-2,ASSPLRTSNEKLF
TRBJ1-2,TRBV7-2,ASSPYRTHRGGYT
TRBJ1-1,TRBV18,ASSPYWDFRRVNTEAF
TRBJ2-1,TRBV7-2,ASSLASGLASSGEQF
TRBJ1-1,TRBV6-2/TRBV6-3,ASSLQGLSEAF
TRBJ1-2,TRBV4-2,ASSQEGAQSGYT
TRBJ1-2,TRBV11-3,ASSLRQGVDLKLNYGYT
TRBJ1-1,TRBV30,AWNRGTGNTEAF
TRBJ2-3,TRBV27,ASSLGRGGTDTQY
TRBJ1-4,TRBV4-1,ASSQGPPTSTNEKLF
TRBJ2-6,TRBV27,ASLGIGRSGANVLT
TRBJ1-6,TRBV27,ASRTRNLITNSPLH
TRBJ2-1,TRBV7-2,ASSFRDRSYNEQF
TRBJ2-7,TRBV28,ASSLRYEQY